Included here is one T cell receptor beta chain sequence, with context. Its antigen remains unidentified. This sample is drawn from a study of cytomegalovirus exposure and HLA in healthy donors. Regarding the study as a whole: Excluded were some V segments that proved indistinguishable, including TRBV6-2 and TRBV6-3. An observed cluster of highly shared sequence variants was recorded as a likely sequencing artifact.

In the PCR, 60 Vbeta and 13 Jbeta primers were used. TCRdb's table, derived via immunoSEQ multiplex PCR, lists solely in-frame clones and lacks some. The sample carries 130,000 or so clones, 75% to 85% recorded once. V was cut by 5 bases and J by 7 bases, with 16 bases left in between. This CDR3 is 14 amino acids long. Germline V gene sequence: CDR1 SGDLS, CDR2 YYNGEE. The sequence derives from a woman younger than 30 in good health and CMV-seropositive. The sample consisted of PBMCs. The chain joins TRBV9 to TRBJ2-1; TRBD2 is a possible D gene (5 bases). CDR3 in amino acids: CASSHGLTNNEQFF. The CDR3 bases are TGTGCCAGCAGTCACGGACTCACAAATAATGAGCAGTTCTTC.